Presented here are 2 T cell receptor beta chains from one specimen sequenced in a study of sequential checkpoint blockade in melanoma. TCRdb's table, derived via immunoSEQ multiplex PCR, lists solely in-frame clones and lacks some. The repertoire holds roughly 17,000 clones, with around 78% as singletons. Treatment reported: randomized to nivolumab then ipilimumab (arm A) or the reverse (arm B). This sample comprised CD8+ T cells sorted from blood (inferred from file names), obtained from a patient given nivolumab and ipilimumab in sequence. The origin of the receptors is a human donor with melanoma.

This chain connects TRBV7-9 to TRBJ2-2, with D possibly matching TRBD2 (6 bases). The ends were cut back, 7 bases at V and 0 bases at J, with 12 bases in the middle. Germline V gene sequence: CDR1 SEHNR, CDR2 FQNEAQ (reference sequence). This CDR3 has 15 residues. The CDR3 reads CASTSVAANTGELFF. In nucleotides, the CDR3 is TGTGCCAGCACCTCAGTAGCGGCGAACACCGGGGAGCTGTTTTTT.

This clone has a count of ten or more. The V call is TRBV7-9, the J call TRBJ2-7, with D tentatively TRBD1 (6 bases). The CDR3 spans 15 residues. Germline-derived CDR1 and CDR2 are SEHNR and FQNEAQ (reference sequence). V was pared by 1 base and J by 1 base, with 11 bases between. CDR3 protein: CASSLVAGASYEQYF. The DNA for the CDR3 is TGTGCCAGCAGCTTAGTGGCAGGGGCGTCCTACGAGCAGTACTTC. The whole variable domain, filled in from reference TRBV7-9 and TRBJ2-7, reads DTGVSQNPRHKITKRGQNVTFRCDPISEHNRLYWYRQTLGQGPEFLTYFQNEAQLEKSRLLSDRFSAERPKGSFSTLEIQRTEQGDSAMYLCASSLVAGASYEQYFGPGTRLTVT.